The clone carrying this TCR beta chain was seen a few times. Its matching antigen is unknown. This sample was taken from a study of T cells in Graves' hyperthyroidism and ophthalmopathy. J gave up 3 bases and V 7 bases, and 4 bases lay outside the gene matches. The CDR3 has 15 residues. The germline CDR1 and CDR2 sequences are ENHRY and SYGVKD. Study-level results: Most thyroid clonotypes with frequency above 0.001 were detected in blood.

TCR beta CDR3 sequences were amplified from RNA transcripts. The HTBI primer set served for first-round RT-PCR of the TCR CDR3. TCRdb ran MiXCR on the multiplex PCR reads and lists one entry per CDR3 protein. The sample records around 620,000 distinct CDR3 sequences, about half being singletons. V is TRBV10-3 and J is TRBJ2-5, with TRBD2 matching 14 bases. The sequencing sample was made of peripheral blood or thyroid tissue (not recorded which). This clonotype was sampled from an adult woman with Graves' disease, either hyperthyroidism or ophthalmopathy (not recorded which). CDR3: CAIKPGLAGEETQYF. CDR3 bases: TGTGCCATCAAGCCGGGACTAGCGGGGGAAGAGACCCAGTACTTC.